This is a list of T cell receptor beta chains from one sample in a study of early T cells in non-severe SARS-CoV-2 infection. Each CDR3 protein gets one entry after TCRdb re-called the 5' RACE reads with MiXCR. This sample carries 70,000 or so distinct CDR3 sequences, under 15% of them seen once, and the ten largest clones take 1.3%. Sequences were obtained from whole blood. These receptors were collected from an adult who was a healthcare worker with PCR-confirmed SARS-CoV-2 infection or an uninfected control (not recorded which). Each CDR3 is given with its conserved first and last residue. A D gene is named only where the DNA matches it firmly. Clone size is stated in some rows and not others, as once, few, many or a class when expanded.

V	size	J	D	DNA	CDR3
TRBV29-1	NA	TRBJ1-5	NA	TGCAGCGTTCAGGGAGGGGGCAATCAGCCCCAGCATTTT	CSVQGGGNQPQHF
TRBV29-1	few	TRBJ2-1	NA	TGCAGCGGAGCTCGGGCCCGCGATGAGCAGTTCTTC	CSGARARDEQFF
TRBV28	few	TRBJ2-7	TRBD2	TGTGCCAGCAGTTCCCTAGCGGGTGCAAGCTCCTACGAGCAGTACTTC	CASSSLAGASSYEQYF
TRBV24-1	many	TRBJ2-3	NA	TGTGCCACCAGTGATTTGGGAGTAGATACGCAGTATTTT	CATSDLGVDTQYF
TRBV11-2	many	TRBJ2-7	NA	TGTGCCAGCAGCTTATTCACAGGTTCCTACGAGCAGTACTTC	CASSLFTGSYEQYF
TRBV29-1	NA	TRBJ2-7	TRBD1	TGCAGCGTTGTCCGGGACAGGGGGCCAGACGAGCAGTACTTC	CSVVRDRGPDEQYF
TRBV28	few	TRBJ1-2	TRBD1	TGTGCCAGCGGATCGGACAGGGAGGTCCGCTATGGCTACACCTTC	CASGSDREVRYGYTF
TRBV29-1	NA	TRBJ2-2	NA	TGCAGCGGGGGAAGCGGTTCCGGGGAGCTGTTTTTT	CSGGSGSGELFF
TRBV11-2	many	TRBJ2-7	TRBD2	TGTGCCAGCAAGGGACTAGCGGGTCCTGAATCCTACGAGCAGTACTTC	CASKGLAGPESYEQYF
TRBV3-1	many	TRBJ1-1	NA	TGTGCCAGCAGCCAAATCCAGAATGAAGCTTTCTTT	CASSQIQNEAFF
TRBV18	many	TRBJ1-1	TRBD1	TGTGCCAGCTCACTGAACAGGGGGCCCATGAACACTGAAGCTTTCTTT	CASSLNRGPMNTEAFF
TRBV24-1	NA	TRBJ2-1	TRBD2	TGTGTCACCGAAGACAGTTCTAGCGGTACTAATGAGCATTTCTTC	CVTEDSSSGTNEHFF
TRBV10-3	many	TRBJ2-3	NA	TGTGCCATCAGGGAGGGGCCAGATACGCAGTATTTT	CAIREGPDTQYF
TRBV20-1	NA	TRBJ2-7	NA	TGCAGTGCTCGGGGTCTTAGCTCCTACGAGCAGTACTTC	CSARGLSSYEQYF
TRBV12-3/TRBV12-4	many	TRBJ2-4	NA	TGTGCCAGCAGTTTAGGGCAGAATCTAGCCAAAAACATTCAGTACTTC	CASSLGQNLAKNIQYF
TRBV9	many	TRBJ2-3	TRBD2	TGTGCCAGCAGCGTAAGAACTAGCGGGGTGGGAGATACGCAGTATTTT	CASSVRTSGVGDTQYF
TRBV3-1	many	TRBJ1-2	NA	TGTGCCAGCAGGTCCCCCGGGGTCTATGGCTACACCTTC	CASRSPGVYGYTF
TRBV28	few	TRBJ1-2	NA	TGTGCCAGCAGATCCCCAGGGGACGGTGGCTACACCTTC	CASRSPGDGGYTF
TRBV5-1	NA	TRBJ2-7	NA	TGCGCCAGCAGCTTGTCCCCTTTAGAGGAGCAGTACTTC	CASSLSPLEEQYF
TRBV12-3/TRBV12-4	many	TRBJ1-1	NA	TGTGCCAGCAGCCCGGGACATACGGTGAACACTGAAGCTTTCTTT	CASSPGHTVNTEAFF
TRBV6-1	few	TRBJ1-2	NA	TGTGCCAGCAGTGCATGGGGTAAGGACCTCGATGGCTACACCTTC	CASSAWGKDLDGYTF
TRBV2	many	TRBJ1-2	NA	TGTGCCAGCAGTGAAATCGACAGGATCTATGGCTACACCTTC	CASSEIDRIYGYTF
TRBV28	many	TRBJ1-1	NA	TGTGCCAGCAGTTTGAGTAACACTGAAGCTTTCTTT	CASSLSNTEAFF
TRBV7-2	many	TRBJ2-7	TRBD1	TGTGCCAGCAGGACCGGGACAGGGTTAGGGGAGCAGTACTTC	CASRTGTGLGEQYF
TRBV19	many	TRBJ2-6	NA	TGTGCCAGCAGACAGACCTCCTCTGGGGCCAACGTCCTGACTTTC	CASRQTSSGANVLTF
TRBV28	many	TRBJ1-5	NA	TGTGCCAGCACGAGGACAGAGGGGGCCCAGCATTTT	CASTRTEGAQHF
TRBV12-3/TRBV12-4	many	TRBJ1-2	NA	TGTGCCAGCAGTTTGTTACTGACAGACGCCCGTGAGTTTGGCTACACCTTC	CASSLLLTDAREFGYTF
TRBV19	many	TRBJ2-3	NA	TGTGCCAGTGCCCAGGGACTCCCGGATACGCAGTATTTT	CASAQGLPDTQYF
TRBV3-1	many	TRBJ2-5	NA	TGTGCCAGCAGCCTCCGGGACATTTGGGAGACCCAGTACTTC	CASSLRDIWETQYF
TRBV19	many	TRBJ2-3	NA	TGTGCCAGTGACGATCGGACGGTAAAACCCCTATTCCCAGATACGCAGTATTTT	CASDDRTVKPLFPDTQYF
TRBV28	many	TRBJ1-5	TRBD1	TGTGCCAGCAGTGGGGGGTTGACAGGGGGCAATCAGCCCCAGCATTTT	CASSGGLTGGNQPQHF
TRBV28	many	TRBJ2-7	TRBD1	TGTGCCAGCAGTGACCATCCGGGACAGGACTACGAGCAGTACTTC	CASSDHPGQDYEQYF
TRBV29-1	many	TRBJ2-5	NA	TGCAGCGTTGGACGGGCCTCCCAAGAGACCCAGTACTTC	CSVGRASQETQYF
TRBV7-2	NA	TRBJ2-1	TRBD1	TGTGCCAGCAGCCTTGGGGACAGGGCCCACGAGCAGTTCTTC	CASSLGDRAHEQFF
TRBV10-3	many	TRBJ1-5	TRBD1	TGTGCCAGCCGACAGGGGGATCAGCCCCAGCATTTT	CASRQGDQPQHF
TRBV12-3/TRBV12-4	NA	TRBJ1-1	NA	TGTGCCAGCACCCTAGGATCTACTGAAGCTTTCTTT	CASTLGSTEAFF
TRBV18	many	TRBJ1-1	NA	TGTGCCAGCTCCCCTCAGGGAGTGTTTGAGGGCACTGAAGCTTTCTTT	CASSPQGVFEGTEAFF
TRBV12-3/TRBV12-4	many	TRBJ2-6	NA	TGTGCCAGCAGGCCCGGCTCGGGGGCCAACGTCCTGACTTTC	CASRPGSGANVLTF
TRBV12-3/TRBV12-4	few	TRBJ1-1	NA	TGTGCCAGCAGCGACGACAGCCCGAACACTGAAGCTTTCTTT	CASSDDSPNTEAFF
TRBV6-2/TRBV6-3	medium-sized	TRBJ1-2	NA	TGTGCCAGCCGTATACCAGGAGGCGGAACCTATGGCTACACCTTC	CASRIPGGGTYGYTF
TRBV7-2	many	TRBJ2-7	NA	TGTGCCAGCAGCTTAGTTCATCTAAGACCCGGGCCGGTCGGTGTCGAGCAGTACTTC	CASSLVHLRPGPVGVEQYF
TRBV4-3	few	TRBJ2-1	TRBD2	TGCGCCAGCAGCTACGATGGACTAGAGAATCAATTCTTC	CASSYDGLENQFF
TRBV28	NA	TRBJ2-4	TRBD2	TGTGCCAGCAGTCTCTCTAGCGGGAGTGCCAAAAACATTCAGTACTTC	CASSLSSGSAKNIQYF
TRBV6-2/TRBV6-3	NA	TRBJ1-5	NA	TGTGCCAGCAGTTACTCGCGTTCGGCAGGGAGGCAGCCCCAGCATTTT	CASSYSRSAGRQPQHF
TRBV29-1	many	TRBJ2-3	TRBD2	TGCAGCGTGAAACTAGCGTTAGCAGATACGCAGTATTTT	CSVKLALADTQYF
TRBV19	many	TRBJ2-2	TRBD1	TGTGCCAGTAGTATTGGGGACAGAACTACCGGGGAGCTGTTTTTT	CASSIGDRTTGELFF
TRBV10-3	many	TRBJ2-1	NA	TGTGCCATCGGTACCAATGAGCAGTTCTTC	CAIGTNEQFF
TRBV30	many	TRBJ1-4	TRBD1	TGTGCCTGGAGCAAAGGGGTACAGGGGGAAAAACTGTTTTTT	CAWSKGVQGEKLFF
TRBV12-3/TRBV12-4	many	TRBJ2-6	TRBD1	TGTGCCAGCAGCGCTCCCGGGACAGGGGCTTCGTTTGGGGCCAACGTCCTGACTTTC	CASSAPGTGASFGANVLTF
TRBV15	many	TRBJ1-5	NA	TGTGCCACCAACCCTGGACAGTCTTATAGCAATCAGCCCCAGCATTTT	CATNPGQSYSNQPQHF
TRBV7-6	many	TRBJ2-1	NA	TGTGCCAGCAGCTTAGCGGAAACGTACAATGAGCAGTTCTTC	CASSLAETYNEQFF
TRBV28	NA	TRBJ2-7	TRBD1	TGTGCCAGCAGTTTAACCTTGGGACAGGGTCACTACGAGCAGTACTTC	CASSLTLGQGHYEQYF
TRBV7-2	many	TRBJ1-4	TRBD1	TGTGCCAGCAGCCCTGGGACAGAGAGGGAAAAACTGTTTTTT	CASSPGTEREKLFF
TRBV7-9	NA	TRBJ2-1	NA	TGTGCCAGCACCCGACGACCCAATGAGCAGTTCTTC	CASTRRPNEQFF
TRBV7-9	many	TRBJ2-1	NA	TGTGCCAGCAGCCCAACGGTGGCTAACGATGAGCAGTTCTTC	CASSPTVANDEQFF
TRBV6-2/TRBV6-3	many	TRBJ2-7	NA	TGTGCCAGCAGTTCGCACCTGGAGCAGTACTTC	CASSSHLEQYF
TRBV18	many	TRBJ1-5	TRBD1	TGTGCCAGCTCACCAGCAGGGGGAAATCAGCCCCAGCATTTT	CASSPAGGNQPQHF
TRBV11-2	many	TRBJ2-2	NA	TGTGCCAGCAGCTTAGGTCTAGCGACGAACACCGGGGAGCTGTTTTTT	CASSLGLATNTGELFF
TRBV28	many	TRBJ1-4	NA	TGTGCCAGCAGGGAAAATAATGAAAAACTGTTTTTT	CASRENNEKLFF
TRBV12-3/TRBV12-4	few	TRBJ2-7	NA	TGTGCCAGCAGTTTAACCAGTACGACCGAGCAGTACTTC	CASSLTSTTEQYF